What follows are 8 T cell receptor beta chains derived from one specimen sequenced in a study of blood T cell repertoires in COVID-19 (dated by TCRdb to the early 2020s). The library was made by the immunoSEQ multiplex PCR assay. Held by TCRdb, this immuneACCESS table contains in-frame sequences only and omits some clones. Under half of the omission traces to an unresolved V gene where checked; the cause of the rest is unknown. For this sample there are around 83,000 clones; 85% to 90% appear just once. The ten top clones hold around 7.3% of the sample. Sequencing was done on a sample of peripheral blood. Receptor source: a man at least 80 years old with active or convalescent COVID-19.

The V and J genes are TRBV24-1 and TRBJ2-2; D perhaps matches TRBD2 (5 bases). The CDR3 is 14 amino acids. Trimming shortened V by 2 bases and J by 7 bases, and 10 bases separated the two germline ends. The V gene's germline CDR1 is KGHDR and CDR2 SFDVKD. CDR3 in DNA: TGTGCCACCAGTGATTCGAGGGCCGTCGGGGAGCTGTTTTTT. It yields the protein CATSDSRAVGELFF.

This clone came up a few times. The rearrangement links TRBV5-1 to TRBJ1-4; D is unresolved. V lost 4 bases and J 0 bases, leaving 10 bases between the germline ends. The CDR3 extends over 15 amino acids. Per germline, CDR1 SGHRS and CDR2 YFSETQ. The CDR3 loop reads CASSPRGATNEKLFF. The CDR3 region has the DNA TGCGCCAGCAGCCCGCGGGGAGCAACTAATGAAAAACTGTTTTTT.

The chain is built from TRBV5-5 and TRBJ1-1; 8 bases line up with TRBD1. Germline trimming cut 4 bases from V and 4 bases from J; bases unmatched to any gene: 12. Germline CDR1 SGHKS, CDR2 YYEKEE (reference sequence). The CDR3 is 16 amino acids. CDR3 nucleotides: TGTGCCAGCAGCCCGACGGTTGGACAGGGCGGCACTGAAGCTTTCTTT. Translating it yields CASSPTVGQGGTEAFF.

The chain uses TRBV18 and TRBJ1-4; D is unresolved. Between the trimmed V and J ends, which lost 2 bases and 5 bases, there was a span of 6 bases. Germline loops: CDR1 KGHSH, CDR2 LQKENI. The CDR3 extends over 13 amino acids. The CDR3 loop reads CASSPGRNEKLFF. CDR3 coding DNA: TGTGCCAGCTCACCAGGGAGGAATGAAAAACTGTTTTTT.

CDR3 sequence: CASSLYTNTGELFF. The CDR3 DNA sequence: TGCGCCAGCAGCTTGTATACGAACACCGGGGAGCTGTTTTTT. The J gene is TRBJ2-2, the V gene TRBV5-1; the D is unclear. The V gene's germline CDR1 is SGHRS and CDR2 YFSETQ. This CDR3 region has 14 residues. Trimming pared 1 base from V and 0 bases from J, leaving 4 bases between.

CDR3 sequence: CASSLVPSGFRRGQETQYF. Here the CDR3 DNA reads TGCGCCAGCAGCTTGGTGCCTAGCGGGTTCCGGCGAGGGCAAGAGACCCAGTACTTC. V and J are TRBV5-1 and TRBJ2-5, with 8 bases identical to TRBD2. There are 19 residues in the CDR3. Per germline, CDR1 SGHRS and CDR2 YFSETQ. V lost 0 bases, J lost 2 bases, and 15 bases stayed unmatched.

The genes are TRBV10-3 and TRBJ2-3; 8 bases align to TRBD1. In germline, CDR1 is ENHRY, CDR2 SYGVKD. With V trimmed by 2 bases and J by 8 bases, 6 bases remained unmatched. The length of the CDR3 is 14 residues. CDR3 in amino acids: CAISEGTGSGTQYF. CDR3 sequence (DNA): TGTGCCATCAGTGAGGGGACAGGTTCGGGTACGCAGTATTTT.

This chain joins TRBV5-1 and TRBJ1-1; 9 bases match TRBD1. Unmatched junction bases numbered 5, after V lost 4 bases and J lost 4 bases. The CDR3 covers 14 residues. CDR1 is SGHRS and CDR2 is YFSETQ in the germline V gene. CDR3 in DNA: TGCGCCAGCAGCGGGGGACAGGGTCTCACTGAAGCTTTCTTT. It translates to CASSGGQGLTEAFF.